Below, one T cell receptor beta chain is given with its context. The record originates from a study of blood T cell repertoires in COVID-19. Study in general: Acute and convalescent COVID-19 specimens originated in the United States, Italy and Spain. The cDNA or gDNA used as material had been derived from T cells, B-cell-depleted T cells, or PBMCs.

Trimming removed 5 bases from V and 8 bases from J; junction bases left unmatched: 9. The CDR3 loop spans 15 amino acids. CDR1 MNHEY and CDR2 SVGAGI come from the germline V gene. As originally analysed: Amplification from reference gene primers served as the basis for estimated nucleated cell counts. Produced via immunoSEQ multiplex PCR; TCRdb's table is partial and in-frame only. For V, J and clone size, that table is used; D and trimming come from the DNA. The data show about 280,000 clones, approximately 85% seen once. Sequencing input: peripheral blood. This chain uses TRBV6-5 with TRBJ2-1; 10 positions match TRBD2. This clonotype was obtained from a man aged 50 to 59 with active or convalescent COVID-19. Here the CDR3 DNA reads TGTGCCAGCAGTCTAGCGGGAGTATTGAGAGATGAGCAGTTCTTC. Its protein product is CASSLAGVLRDEQFF.